The clone carrying this T cell receptor beta chain was seen only once. V lost 4 bases to trimming and J lost 4 bases; unmatched junction nucleotides: 4. Per germline, CDR1 SQVTM and CDR2 ANQGSEA. CDR3 size: 13 residues. The sample originates from a study of blood T cell repertoires in COVID-19. Study processing details: From reference gene primer amplification, estimates of nucleated cell counts were derived. Measured with immunoSEQ multiplex PCR; TCRdb has only the in-frame clones, and not every one. V, J and clone size are taken as reported in that table, and D and trimming were inferred from the DNA itself. The profile covers fewer than 350,000 clones, with 85% to 90% appearing a single time and approximately 4.2% taken by the ten largest.

Sequenced material: peripheral blood. The gene calls are TRBV29-1 and TRBJ1-2, with 9 bases matching TRBD1. The TCR comes from a man aged 40-49 years with acute or convalescent COVID-19. The CDR3 protein is CSVGGQGRYGYTF. The CDR3 coding sequence is TGCAGCGTTGGGGGACAGGGACGCTATGGCTACACCTTC.